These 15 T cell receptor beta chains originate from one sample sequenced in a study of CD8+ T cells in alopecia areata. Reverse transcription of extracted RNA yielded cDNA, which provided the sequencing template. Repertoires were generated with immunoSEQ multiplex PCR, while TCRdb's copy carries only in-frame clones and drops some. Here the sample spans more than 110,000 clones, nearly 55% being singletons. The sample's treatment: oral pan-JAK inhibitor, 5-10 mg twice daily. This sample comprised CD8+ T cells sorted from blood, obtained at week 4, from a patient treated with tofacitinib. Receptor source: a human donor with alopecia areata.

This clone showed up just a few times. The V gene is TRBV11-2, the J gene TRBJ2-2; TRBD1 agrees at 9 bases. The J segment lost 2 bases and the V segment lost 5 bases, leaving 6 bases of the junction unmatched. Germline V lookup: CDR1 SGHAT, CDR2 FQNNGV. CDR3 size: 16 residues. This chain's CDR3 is CASSNHRGLNTGELFF. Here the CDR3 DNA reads TGTGCCAGCAGCAACCACAGGGGGCTCAACACCGGGGAGCTGTTTTTT.

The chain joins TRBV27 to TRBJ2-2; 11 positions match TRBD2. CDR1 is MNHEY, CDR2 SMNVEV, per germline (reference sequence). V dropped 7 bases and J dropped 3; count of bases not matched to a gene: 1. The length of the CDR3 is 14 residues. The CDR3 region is CASTGLADTGELFF. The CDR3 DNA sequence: TGTGCCAGCACGGGACTAGCGGACACCGGGGAGCTGTTTTTT.

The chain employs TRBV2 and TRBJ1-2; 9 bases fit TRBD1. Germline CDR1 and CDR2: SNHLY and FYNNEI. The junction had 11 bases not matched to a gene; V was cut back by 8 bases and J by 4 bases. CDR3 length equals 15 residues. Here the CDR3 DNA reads TGTGCCAGCGCCAAACAGGGGGCGCAGGGCTATGGCTACACCTTC. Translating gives CASAKQGAQGYGYTF.

CDR3 nucleotide sequence: TGTGCCAGCAGTATCGTAGGGACCTACAATGAGCAGTTCTTC. It codes for CASSIVGTYNEQFF. This chain joins TRBV6-5 and TRBJ2-1, with unresolved D. Germline V gene sequence: CDR1 MNHEY, CDR2 SVGAGI. The V gene lost 5 bases and the J gene lost 2 bases, with 10 bases spanning the gap. This CDR3 is 14 amino acids long.

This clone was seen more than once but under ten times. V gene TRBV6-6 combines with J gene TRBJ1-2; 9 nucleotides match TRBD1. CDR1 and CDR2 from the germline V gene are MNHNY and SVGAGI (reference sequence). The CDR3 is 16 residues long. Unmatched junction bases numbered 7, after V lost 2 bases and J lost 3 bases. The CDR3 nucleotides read TGTGCCAGCAGTTACACCACGACAGGGGGGGACTATGGCTACACCTTC. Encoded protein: CASSYTTTGGDYGYTF.

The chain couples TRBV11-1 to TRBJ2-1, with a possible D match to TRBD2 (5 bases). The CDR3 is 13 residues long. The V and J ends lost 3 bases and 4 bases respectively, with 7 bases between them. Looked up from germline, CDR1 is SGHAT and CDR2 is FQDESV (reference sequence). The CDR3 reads CASSFEGYNEQFF. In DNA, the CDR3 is TGTGCCAGCAGCTTTGAGGGTTACAATGAGCAGTTCTTC.

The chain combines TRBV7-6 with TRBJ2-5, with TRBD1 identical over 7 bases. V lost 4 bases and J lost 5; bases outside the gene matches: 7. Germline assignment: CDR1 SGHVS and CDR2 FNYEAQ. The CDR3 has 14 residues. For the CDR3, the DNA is TGTGCCAGCAGCTCGAGACAGGGTACGGAGACCCAGTACTTC. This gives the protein CASSSRQGTETQYF.

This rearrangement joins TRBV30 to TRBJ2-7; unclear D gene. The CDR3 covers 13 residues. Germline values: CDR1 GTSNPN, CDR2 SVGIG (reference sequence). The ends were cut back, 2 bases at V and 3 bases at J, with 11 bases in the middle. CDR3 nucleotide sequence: TGTGCCTGGAGTTTCAATTCGGGCTACGAGCAGTACTTC. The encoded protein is CAWSFNSGYEQYF.

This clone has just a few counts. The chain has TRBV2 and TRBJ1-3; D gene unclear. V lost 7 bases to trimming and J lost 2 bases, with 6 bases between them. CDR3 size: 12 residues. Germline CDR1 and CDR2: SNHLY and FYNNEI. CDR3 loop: CASTAPGNTIYF. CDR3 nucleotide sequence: TGTGCCAGCACGGCCCCTGGAAACACCATATATTTT.

CDR3 amino acids: CATSRAGTPYEQYF. The CDR3 nucleotides are TGTGCCACCAGCAGGGCCGGGACACCATACGAGCAGTACTTC. The chain joins TRBV15 to TRBJ2-7; D may be TRBD1 (6 bases). The germline CDR1 and CDR2 sequences are LNHNV and YYDKDF (reference sequence). The V and J ends lost 3 bases and 4 bases respectively, with 13 bases between them. This CDR3 is built from 14 residues.

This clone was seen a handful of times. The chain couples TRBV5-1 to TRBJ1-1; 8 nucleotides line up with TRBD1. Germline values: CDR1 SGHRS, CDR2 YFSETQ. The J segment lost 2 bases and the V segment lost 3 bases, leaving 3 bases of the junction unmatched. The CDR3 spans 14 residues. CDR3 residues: CASSWTGRNTEAFF. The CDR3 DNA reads TGCGCCAGCAGCTGGACAGGGAGAAACACTGAAGCTTTCTTT.

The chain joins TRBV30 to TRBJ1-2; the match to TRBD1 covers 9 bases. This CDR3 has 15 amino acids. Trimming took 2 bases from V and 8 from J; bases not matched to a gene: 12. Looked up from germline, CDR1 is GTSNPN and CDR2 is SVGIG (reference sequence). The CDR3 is CAWSPGQGTVRGYTF. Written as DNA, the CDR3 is TGTGCCTGGAGTCCGGGACAGGGAACGGTACGGGGCTACACCTTC.

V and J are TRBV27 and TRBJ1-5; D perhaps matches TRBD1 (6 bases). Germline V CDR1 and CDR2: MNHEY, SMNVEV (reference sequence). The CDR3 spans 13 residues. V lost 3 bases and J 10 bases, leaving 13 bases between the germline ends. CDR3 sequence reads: CASSFQTGLPQHF. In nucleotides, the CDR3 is TGTGCCAGCAGTTTCCAGACAGGTCTCCCCCAGCATTTT.

The CDR3 reads CASRSPNTEAFF. The CDR3, as DNA: TGTGCCAGCAGGTCACCGAACACTGAAGCTTTCTTT. The J gene is TRBJ1-1, the V gene TRBV25-1, with D uncertain. V shed 6 bases and J shed 1 base, with 6 bases lying between them. There are 12 residues in the CDR3. Germline values: CDR1 MGHDK, CDR2 SYGVNS.

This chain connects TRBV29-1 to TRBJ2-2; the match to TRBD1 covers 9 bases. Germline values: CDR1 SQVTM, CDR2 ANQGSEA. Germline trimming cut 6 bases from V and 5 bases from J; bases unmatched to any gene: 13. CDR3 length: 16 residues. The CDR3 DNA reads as TGCAGCGTGTTGGGCGCCGGGACAGGGAATACCGGGGAGCTGTTTTTT. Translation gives CSVLGAGTGNTGELFF.